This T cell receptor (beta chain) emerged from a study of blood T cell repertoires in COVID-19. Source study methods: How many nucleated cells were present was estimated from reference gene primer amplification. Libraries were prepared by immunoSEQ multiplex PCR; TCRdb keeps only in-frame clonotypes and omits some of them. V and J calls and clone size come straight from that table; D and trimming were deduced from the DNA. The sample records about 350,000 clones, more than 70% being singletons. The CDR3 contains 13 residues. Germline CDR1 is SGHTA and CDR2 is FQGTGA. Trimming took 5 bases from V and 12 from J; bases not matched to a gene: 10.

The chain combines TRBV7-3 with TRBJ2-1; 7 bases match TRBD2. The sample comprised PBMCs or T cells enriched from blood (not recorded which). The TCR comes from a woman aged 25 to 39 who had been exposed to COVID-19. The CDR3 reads CASSAGATEGQFF. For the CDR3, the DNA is TGTGCCAGCAGCGCGGGAGCGACCGAGGGGCAGTTCTTC.